The clone carrying this TCR beta chain appeared a few times. What it recognizes is unknown. One end of the junction is discordant with germline, which a read error may explain. Sample-barcoded 5' priming and a J-beta primer mix drove a second PCR of roughly 7 to 11 cycles. The template-switch adaptor was a 5' adaptor with 12 random nucleotides. It tagged each cDNA molecule. TCRdb redid the calling of the 5' RACE reads with MiXCR, one entry per CDR3 protein. The sample contains around 650,000 distinct CDR3 sequences, less than 40% of which appear only once. This sample was taken from a study of blood T cells in healthy people across ages. As for the study in general: Per two T cells, template switching captured roughly one barcoded beta molecule. Study-level points and caveats: As age increased, TCR beta diversity per million T cells fell in a roughly linear fashion.

CDR1 and CDR2 (germline): SNHLY, FYNNEI. This CDR3 is built from 11 residues. This clonotype originated in an elderly woman in good health. Sequenced input: blood. This sequence joins TRBV2 and TRBJ1-1; D gene unclear. The CDR3 sequence: CATSSNTEAFF. The CDR3 bases are TGTGCCACCAGTTCGAACACTGAAGCTTTCTTT.